This T cell receptor beta chain was captured by sequencing in a study of beta chain features in type 1 diabetes. Note on this clone: What it recognizes is unknown.

Study results and limitations: Shorter TCRB CDR3s, moderately but significantly so, marked every one of the four CD4+ subsets in Type 1 diabetes patients. Insertions were fewer and deletions more numerous at VDJ junctions in type 1 diabetes patients.

cDNA synthesis used the whole RNA isolate, giving expressed TCRB sequences. The protocol was immunoSEQ multiplex PCR, while the TCRdb copy is restricted to in-frame clones and leaves out a portion. The repertoire holds approximately 270,000 clones, with 14% as singletons. Material: naive CD4+ T cells from blood. This receptor was obtained from a man aged 30 to 39 with type 1 diabetes.

DNA for the CDR3: TGTGCCAGCAGTGAAGAGGACTGGAGCAATCAGCCCCAGCATTTT. Protein product: CASSEEDWSNQPQHF. This chain connects TRBV6-1 to TRBJ1-5; D not resolved. Germline values: CDR1 MNHNS, CDR2 SASEGT. V lost 1 base and J lost 1, with 8 bases in between. The CDR3 contains 15 residues.